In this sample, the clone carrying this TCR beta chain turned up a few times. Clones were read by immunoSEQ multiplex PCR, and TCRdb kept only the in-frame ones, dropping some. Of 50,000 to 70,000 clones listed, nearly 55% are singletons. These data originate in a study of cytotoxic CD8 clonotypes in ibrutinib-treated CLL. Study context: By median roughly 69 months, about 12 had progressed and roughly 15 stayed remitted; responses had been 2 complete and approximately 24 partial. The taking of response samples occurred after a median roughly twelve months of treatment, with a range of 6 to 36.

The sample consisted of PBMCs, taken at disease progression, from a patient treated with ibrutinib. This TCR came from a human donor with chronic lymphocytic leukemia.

CDR3 residues: CASSVGQGATGELFF. The DNA for the CDR3 is TGTGCCAGCAGCGTAGGTCAGGGGGCGACCGGGGAGCTGTTTTTT. The rearrangement links TRBV9 to TRBJ2-2; 8 bases agree with TRBD1. After removal of 0 bases from V and 5 bases from J, the junction contained 3 bases not matched to a gene. This CDR3 spans 15 amino acids. Germline V gives CDR1 SGDLS, CDR2 YYNGEE.